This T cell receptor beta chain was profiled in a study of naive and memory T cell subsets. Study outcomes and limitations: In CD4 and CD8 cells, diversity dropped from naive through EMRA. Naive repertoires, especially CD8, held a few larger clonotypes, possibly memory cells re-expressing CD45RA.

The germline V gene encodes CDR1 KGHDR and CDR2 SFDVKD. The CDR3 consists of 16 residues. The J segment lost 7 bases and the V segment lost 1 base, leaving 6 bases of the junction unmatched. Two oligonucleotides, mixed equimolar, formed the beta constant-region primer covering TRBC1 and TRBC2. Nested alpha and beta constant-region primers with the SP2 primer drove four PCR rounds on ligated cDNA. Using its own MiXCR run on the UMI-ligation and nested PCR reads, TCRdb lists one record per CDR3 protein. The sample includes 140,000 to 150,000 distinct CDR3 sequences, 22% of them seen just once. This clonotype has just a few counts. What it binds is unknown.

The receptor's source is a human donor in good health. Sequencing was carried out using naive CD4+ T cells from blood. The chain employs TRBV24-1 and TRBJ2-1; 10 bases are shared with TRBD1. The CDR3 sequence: CATSDFRTGGRNEQFF. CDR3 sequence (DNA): TGTGCCACCAGTGATTTCCGGACAGGGGGACGGAATGAGCAGTTCTTC.